A selection of T cell receptor beta chains follows, all from one sample in a study of cytomegalovirus exposure and HLA in healthy donors. The method was immunoSEQ multiplex PCR; TCRdb's version includes in-frame clones alone and lacks a portion of them. The listing records roughly 200,000 clones. Specimen: PBMCs. The receptors come from a man aged 25-45 years in good health and CMV-seronegative. Both conserved end residues are part of each CDR3. Fields, in order: D gene, V gene, J gene, CDR3 protein, CDR3 DNA. D genes are given only for firm matches.

>.|TRBV13|TRBJ2-5
CASSPPRRDQETQYF
TGTGCCAGCAGCCCCCCCAGGAGGGACCAAGAGACCCAGTACTTC
>.|TRBV10-2|TRBJ2-4
CASSRLTRLYIQYF
TGCGCCAGCAGTCGACTAACGAGGTTATACATTCAGTACTTC
>.|TRBV9|TRBJ2-1
CASSEHGTRDNEQFF
TGTGCCAGCAGCGAGCACGGGACTCGGGACAATGAGCAGTTCTTC
>.|TRBV18|TRBJ1-2
CASSSMTQDYGYTF
TGTGCCAGCTCATCGATGACCCAGGACTATGGCTACACCTTC
>.|TRBV7-9|TRBJ2-5
CASSLGNGVQETQYF
TGTGCCAGCAGCTTAGGAAACGGAGTCCAAGAGACCCAGTACTTC
>.|TRBV18|TRBJ2-5
CASSTDSRGETQYF
TGTGCCAGCTCAACGGACTCCCGCGGGGAGACCCAGTACTTC
>.|TRBV6-1|TRBJ2-5
CASSGSSQETQYF
TGTGCCAGCAGTGGATCCAGTCAAGAGACCCAGTACTTC
>TRBD1|TRBV7-9|TRBJ2-7
CASYHTGTGAYEQYF
TGTGCCAGCTATCACACCGGGACAGGGGCCTACGAGCAGTACTTC
>.|TRBV5-1|TRBJ1-1
CASSLTIQGPNTEAFF
TGCGCCAGCAGCCTTACCATTCAGGGTCCGAACACTGAAGCTTTCTTT
>TRBD1|TRBV29-1|TRBJ2-1
CSAGGTGFNEQFF
TGCAGCGCCGGAGGGACAGGCTTTAATGAGCAGTTCTTC
>.|TRBV6-5|TRBJ2-7
CASSYSGDYEQYF
TGTGCCAGCAGTTACTCGGGAGACTACGAGCAGTACTTC
>TRBD1|TRBV10-3|TRBJ2-7
CAISGTVGTYEQYF
TGTGCCATCAGCGGGACAGTCGGCACCTACGAGCAGTACTTC
>.|TRBV19|TRBJ1-1
CASSLGTTAEAFF
TGTGCCAGTAGTCTAGGGACAACCGCTGAAGCTTTCTTT
>.|TRBV29-1|TRBJ1-2
CSVEEGAGGYTF
TGCAGCGTTGAAGAAGGAGCGGGGGGCTACACCTTC
>TRBD1|TRBV6-5|TRBJ1-1
CATAGTGAGNTEAFF
TGTGCCACCGCCGGGACAGGAGCGGGGAACACTGAAGCTTTCTTT
>.|TRBV5-1|TRBJ1-1
CASSLGDTNTEAFF
TGCGCCAGCAGCTTGGGGGACACCAACACTGAAGCTTTCTTT